The present T cell receptor (beta chain) was sequenced within a study of Ad26.COV2.S vaccination and SARS-CoV-2 variants. Turning to the study itself: The vaccine Ad26.COV2.S was put into the muscle once, or twice with 56 days between. General study findings and limits: Measurements of TCR breadth and depth may have given underestimates of the total T cell responses.

Stated treatment: about 20 received Ad26.COV2.S at low or high dose, single or two shots; about five received placebo; per-sample allocation not given. Sampling occurred on day 63 after the first vaccine or placebo injection. This adult donor, from Boston, was 18-55 years old. Concerning this clone itself: Its specificity is not known.

The data were produced by immunoSEQ multiplex PCR, yet TCRdb's version contains in-frame clones alone and is incomplete. The table records 450,000 to 550,000 clones, 89% of them present only once. The CDR3 spans 11 residues. Trimming removed 3 bases from V and 3 bases from J, with 1 base in between. Germline values: CDR1 SGHRS, CDR2 YFSETQ. This TCR was sampled from a person aged 18-60 years who received the Ad26.COV2.S COVID-19 vaccine or a placebo. This specimen was peripheral blood, taken in a trial of Ad26.COV2.S vaccine versus placebo. The J gene is TRBJ2-1, the V gene TRBV5-1; no clear D gene. The CDR3 protein is CASSYYNEQFF. The CDR3 nucleotides read TGCGCCAGCAGCTACTACAATGAGCAGTTCTTC.